This record concerns one T cell receptor beta chain sequence. The V gene's germline CDR1 is SGDLS and CDR2 YYNGEE. The CDR3 runs to 16 residues. J gave up 2 bases and V 2 bases, and 5 bases lay outside the gene matches. Original processing methods: The assay estimated nucleated cells by amplifying reference gene primers. Profiling relied on immunoSEQ multiplex PCR, and the TCRdb table lists in-frame clones only, not all of them. The V and J calls and clone size were taken over from that table, and D and trimming were inferred from the DNA. This table has some 53,000 clones, more than 75% appearing once. These data come from a study of blood T cell repertoires in COVID-19. Overall study: Acute and convalescent COVID-19 specimens originated in the United States, Italy and Spain. PBMCs, B-cell-depleted T cells, or T cells were the source of the cDNA or gDNA that made up the material.

The sample was peripheral blood. V and J are TRBV9 and TRBJ2-3; 10 bases agree with TRBD1. This clonotype originated in a man in his 70s with acute or convalescent COVID-19. CDR3 sequence: CASSVGTGANTDTQYF. The CDR3, as DNA: TGTGCCAGCAGCGTTGGGACAGGGGCGAACACAGATACGCAGTATTTT.